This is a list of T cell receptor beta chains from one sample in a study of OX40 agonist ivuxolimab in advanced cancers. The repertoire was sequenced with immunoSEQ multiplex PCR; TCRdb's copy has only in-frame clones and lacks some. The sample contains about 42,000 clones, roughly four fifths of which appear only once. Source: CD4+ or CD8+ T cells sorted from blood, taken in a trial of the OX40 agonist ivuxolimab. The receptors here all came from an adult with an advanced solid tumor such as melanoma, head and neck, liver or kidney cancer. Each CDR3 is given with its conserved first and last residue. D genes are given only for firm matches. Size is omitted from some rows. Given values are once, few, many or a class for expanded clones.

cdr3_aa: CASSADTNTEAFF
cdr3_nt: TGTGCCAGCAGTGCCGACACTAACACTGAAGCTTTCTTT
d_call: -
j_call: TRBJ1-1
v_call: TRBV2
clone_size: -

cdr3_aa: CASSRNGGTNTGELFF
cdr3_nt: TGTGCCAGCAGCCGCAACGGGGGGACCAACACCGGGGAGCTGTTTTTT
d_call: TRBD2
j_call: TRBJ2-2
v_call: TRBV7-3
clone_size: -

cdr3_aa: CASSLAVGGYTF
cdr3_nt: TGTGCCAGCAGCTTGGCCGTAGGAGGCTACACCTTC
d_call: -
j_call: TRBJ1-2
v_call: TRBV5-4
clone_size: few

cdr3_aa: CAWSVDRPPSNQPQHF
cdr3_nt: TGTGCCTGGAGTGTCGACAGGCCCCCCAGCAATCAGCCCCAGCATTTT
d_call: -
j_call: TRBJ1-5
v_call: TRBV30
clone_size: -

cdr3_aa: CASSKNPGQGELFF
cdr3_nt: TGTGCCAGCAGCAAAAACCCCGGACAGGGCGAGCTGTTTTTT
d_call: TRBD1
j_call: TRBJ2-2
v_call: TRBV7-2
clone_size: few

cdr3_aa: CASSLYQTGADTQYF
cdr3_nt: TGTGCCAGCTCTCTTTACCAGACAGGGGCAGATACGCAGTATTTT
d_call: TRBD1
j_call: TRBJ2-3
v_call: TRBV18
clone_size: -

cdr3_aa: CASTPVGGLQPQHF
cdr3_nt: TGCGCCAGCACCCCTGTCGGGGGTTTGCAGCCCCAGCATTTT
d_call: -
j_call: TRBJ1-5
v_call: TRBV5-1
clone_size: -

cdr3_aa: CASSAGLYYGYTF
cdr3_nt: TGTGCCAGCAGCGCTGGACTTTACTATGGCTACACCTTC
d_call: -
j_call: TRBJ1-2
v_call: TRBV7-2
clone_size: -

cdr3_aa: CASSGLAYQETQYF
cdr3_nt: TGCGCCAGCAGTGGACTAGCGTACCAAGAGACCCAGTACTTC
d_call: TRBD2
j_call: TRBJ2-5
v_call: TRBV10-2
clone_size: -

cdr3_aa: CASSIMLGQGFTEAFF
cdr3_nt: TGTGCCAGTAGTATCATGCTAGGACAGGGGTTCACTGAAGCTTTCTTT
d_call: TRBD1
j_call: TRBJ1-1
v_call: TRBV19
clone_size: -

cdr3_aa: CASSMTGWNEQFF
cdr3_nt: TGTGCCAGTAGTATGACAGGATGGAATGAGCAGTTCTTC
d_call: -
j_call: TRBJ2-1
v_call: TRBV19
clone_size: once

cdr3_aa: CASSLVVAGGVEQFF
cdr3_nt: TGCGCCAGCAGCTTGGTAGTAGCGGGAGGGGTTGAGCAGTTCTTC
d_call: TRBD2
j_call: TRBJ2-1
v_call: TRBV5-1
clone_size: -

cdr3_aa: CASSQDIRPSGYTF
cdr3_nt: TGTGCCAGCAGCCAAGATATACGGCCTTCTGGCTACACCTTC
d_call: -
j_call: TRBJ1-2
v_call: TRBV14
clone_size: -

cdr3_aa: CASSPWSRGETQYF
cdr3_nt: TGTGCCAGCAGCCCTTGGAGCCGGGGAGAGACCCAGTACTTC
d_call: -
j_call: TRBJ2-5
v_call: TRBV27
clone_size: -

cdr3_aa: CASSEGRSTEAFF
cdr3_nt: TGTGCCAGCAGTGAAGGCAGGAGTACTGAAGCTTTCTTT
d_call: -
j_call: TRBJ1-1
v_call: TRBV6-1
clone_size: -

cdr3_aa: CASSRSAGGGYNEQFF
cdr3_nt: TGTGCCAGCAGCCGCTCGGCGGGAGGGGGATACAATGAGCAGTTCTTC
d_call: TRBD2
j_call: TRBJ2-1
v_call: TRBV4-2
clone_size: -

cdr3_aa: CASSTSDRGDTEAFF
cdr3_nt: TGTGCCAGTAGCACAAGCGACAGGGGAGATACTGAAGCTTTCTTT
d_call: TRBD1
j_call: TRBJ1-1
v_call: TRBV19
clone_size: few